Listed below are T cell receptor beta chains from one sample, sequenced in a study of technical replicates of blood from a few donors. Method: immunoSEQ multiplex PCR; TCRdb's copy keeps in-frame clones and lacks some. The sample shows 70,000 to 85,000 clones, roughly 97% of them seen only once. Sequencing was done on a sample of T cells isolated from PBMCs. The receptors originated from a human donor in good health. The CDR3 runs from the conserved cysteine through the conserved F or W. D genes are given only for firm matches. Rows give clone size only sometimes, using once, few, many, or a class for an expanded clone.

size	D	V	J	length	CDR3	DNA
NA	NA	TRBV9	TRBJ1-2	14	CASSVATGQYGYTF	TGTGCCAGCAGCGTAGCTACAGGGCAGTATGGCTACACCTTC
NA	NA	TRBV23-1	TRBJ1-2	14	CASSQLEAVYGYTF	TGCGCCAGCAGTCAGCTTGAGGCCGTCTATGGCTACACCTTC
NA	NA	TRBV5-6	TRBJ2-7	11	CASSQSYEQYF	TGTGCCAGCAGCCAATCCTACGAGCAGTACTTC
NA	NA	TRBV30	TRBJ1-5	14	CAWSTGLGNQPQHF	TGTGCCTGGAGTACAGGTCTGGGCAATCAGCCCCAGCATTTT
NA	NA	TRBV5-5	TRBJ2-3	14	CASSLEMGSHTQYF	TGTGCCAGCAGCTTGGAAATGGGCAGCCATACGCAGTATTTT
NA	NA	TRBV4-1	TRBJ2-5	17	CASSHQPGGLYQETQYF	TGCGCCAGCAGCCACCAGCCGGGGGGCCTGTACCAAGAGACCCAGTACTTC
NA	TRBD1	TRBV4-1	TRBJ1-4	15	CASSQIQGPNEKLFF	TGCGCCAGCAGCCAAATACAGGGGCCTAATGAAAAACTGTTTTTT
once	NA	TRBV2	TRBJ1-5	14	CASSEQNSNQPQHF	TGTGCCAGCAGTGAACAGAATAGCAATCAGCCCCAGCATTTT
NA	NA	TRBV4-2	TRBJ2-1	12	CASSQEGTWQFF	TGTGCCAGCAGCCAGGAAGGGACTTGGCAGTTCTTC
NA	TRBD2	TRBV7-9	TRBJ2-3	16	CASQGTSGGARDTQYF	TGTGCCAGCCAGGGGACTAGCGGGGGGGCCAGAGATACGCAGTATTTT
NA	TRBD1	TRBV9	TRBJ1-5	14	CASAGTGIDQPQHF	TGTGCCAGTGCCGGGACAGGGATTGATCAGCCCCAGCATTTT
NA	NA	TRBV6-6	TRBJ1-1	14	CASSPSTGARIAFF	TGTGCCAGCAGCCCCTCGACAGGCGCCCGGATAGCTTTCTTT
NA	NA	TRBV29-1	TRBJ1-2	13	CSVEDGGYYGYTF	TGCAGCGTTGAAGATGGGGGGTACTATGGCTACACCTTC
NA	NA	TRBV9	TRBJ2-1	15	CASSVESISYNEQFF	TGTGCCAGCAGCGTAGAATCTATTTCCTACAATGAGCAGTTCTTC
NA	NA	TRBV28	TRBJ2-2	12	CASIGLSGELFF	TGTGCCAGCATCGGTCTGAGCGGGGAGCTGTTTTTT
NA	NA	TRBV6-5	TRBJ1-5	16	CASSFHRSYSNQPQHF	TGTGCCAGCAGTTTCCACAGGTCTTATAGCAATCAGCCCCAGCATTTT
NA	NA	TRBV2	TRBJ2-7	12	CASTQWSYEQYF	TGTGCCAGCACGCAGTGGTCCTACGAGCAGTACTTC
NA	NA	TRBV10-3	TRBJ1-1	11	CAISEGGEAFF	TGTGCCATCAGTGAAGGGGGTGAAGCTTTCTTT
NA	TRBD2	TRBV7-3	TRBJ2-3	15	CASSSSGGATDTQYF	TGTGCCAGCAGCTCCAGCGGGGGGGCCACAGATACGCAGTATTTT
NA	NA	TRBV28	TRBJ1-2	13	CASRLSYSSGYTF	TGTGCCAGCAGGCTCTCCTATTCGTCCGGCTACACCTTC
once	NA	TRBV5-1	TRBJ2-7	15	CASSLAPYSSYEQYF	TGCGCCAGCAGCTTGGCCCCCTACAGCTCCTACGAGCAGTACTTC
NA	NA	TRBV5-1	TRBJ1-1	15	CASSLGRRGYQKAFF	TGCGCCAGCAGCTTGGGACGAAGGGGCTATCAAAAGGCTTTCTTT
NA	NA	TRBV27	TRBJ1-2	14	CASRSPGGGYGYTF	TGTGCCAGCAGGTCCCCGGGCGGGGGGTATGGCTACACCTTC
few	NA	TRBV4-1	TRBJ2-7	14	CASSPGWVRYEQYF	TGCGCCAGCAGCCCGGGGTGGGTCCGCTACGAGCAGTACTTC
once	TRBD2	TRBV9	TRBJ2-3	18	CASSVEGTSGAHTDTQYF	TGTGCCAGCAGCGTAGAGGGGACTAGCGGGGCCCACACAGATACGCAGTATTTT
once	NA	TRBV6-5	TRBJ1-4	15	CASSYSRSPNEKLFF	TGTGCCAGCAGTTACTCGCGATCTCCTAATGAAAAACTGTTTTTT
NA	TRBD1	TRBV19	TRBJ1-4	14	CASMGDSLNEKLFF	TGTGCCAGTATGGGGGACAGCCTTAATGAAAAACTGTTTTTT
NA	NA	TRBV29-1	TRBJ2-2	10	CSVDSGELFF	TGCAGCGTTGACTCCGGGGAGCTGTTTTTT
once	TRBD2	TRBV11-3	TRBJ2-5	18	CASSLAYVSGALGETQYF	TGTGCCAGCAGCTTAGCGTATGTTAGCGGGGCCCTTGGGGAGACCCAGTACTTC
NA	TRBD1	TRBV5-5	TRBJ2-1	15	CASSAYQGAYNEQFF	TGTGCCAGCAGCGCCTACCAGGGGGCTTACAATGAGCAGTTCTTC
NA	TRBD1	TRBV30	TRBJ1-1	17	CAWSGVGGYRGYTEAFF	TGTGCCTGGAGTGGTGTCGGTGGTTACAGGGGATACACTGAAGCTTTCTTT
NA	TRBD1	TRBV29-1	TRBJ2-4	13	CSVLPGGAPIQYF	TGCAGCGTGCTCCCAGGGGGCGCCCCCATTCAGTACTTC
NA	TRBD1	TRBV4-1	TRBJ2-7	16	CASSRMTGVLPYEQYF	TGCGCCAGCAGCCGAATGACAGGGGTCCTACCCTACGAGCAGTACTTC
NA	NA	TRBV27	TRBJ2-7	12	CASGQGGDEQYF	TGTGCCAGCGGACAGGGAGGGGACGAGCAGTACTTC
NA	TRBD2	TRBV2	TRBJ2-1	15	CASSPPGLARNEQFF	TGTGCCAGCAGCCCCCCGGGACTAGCGAGAAATGAGCAGTTCTTC
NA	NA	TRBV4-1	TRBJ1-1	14	CASSEGRQLTEAFF	TGCGCCAGCAGCGAAGGACGTCAACTAACTGAAGCTTTCTTT
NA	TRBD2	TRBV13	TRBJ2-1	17	CASSDYDHPGGYNEQFF	TGTGCCAGCAGCGATTATGACCATCCCGGGGGGTACAATGAGCAGTTCTTC
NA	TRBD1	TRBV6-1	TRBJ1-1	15	CASRAGTGDATEAFF	TGTGCCAGCAGGGCGGGGACAGGGGATGCCACTGAAGCTTTCTTT
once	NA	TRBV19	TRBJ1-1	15	CASSQSDRMDTEAFF	TGTGCCAGTAGTCAGTCAGACAGGATGGACACTGAAGCTTTCTTT
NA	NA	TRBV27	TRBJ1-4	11	CASSSGEKLFF	TGTGCCAGCAGTTCAGGTGAAAAACTGTTTTTT
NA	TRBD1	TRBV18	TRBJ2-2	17	CASSPKGQGKTFGELFF	TGTGCCAGCTCACCGAAAGGACAGGGGAAAACCTTCGGGGAGCTGTTTTTT
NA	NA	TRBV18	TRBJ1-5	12	CASSRVDQPQHF	TGTGCCAGCTCACGAGTAGATCAGCCCCAGCATTTT
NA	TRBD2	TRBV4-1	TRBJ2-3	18	CASSQEIGGGGSTDTQYF	TGCGCCAGCAGCCAAGAGATAGGCGGCGGGGGGAGCACAGATACGCAGTATTTT
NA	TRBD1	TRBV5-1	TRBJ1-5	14	CASARAGGNQPQHF	TGCGCCAGCGCTAGGGCAGGGGGAAATCAGCCCCAGCATTTT
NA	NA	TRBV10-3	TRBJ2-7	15	CAISAFDRQPYEQYF	TGTGCCATCAGCGCATTCGACAGGCAACCCTACGAGCAGTACTTC
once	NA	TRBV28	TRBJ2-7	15	CASSLSAGFLYEQYF	TGTGCCAGCAGTTTATCAGCAGGGTTCTTGTACGAGCAGTACTTC